The 13 T cell receptor beta chains below come from one sample, sequenced in a study of cytomegalovirus exposure and HLA in healthy donors (dated 2017 in TCRdb). Receptor amplification or capture employed the immunoSEQ multiplex PCR assay. The multiplex PCR relied on a mix of 60 forward primers for TCR Vbeta segments and 13 reverse primers for TCR Jbeta segments. TCRdb's version of the immuneACCESS table is confined to in-frame rearrangements and falls short of the full clone set. An unresolved V gene accounts for under half of the shortfall where checked; the remainder is of unknown origin. The sample data list tens of thousands of clones, and roughly three quarters of these were observed just once. The ten biggest clones cover around a quarter of the sample. The source material was PBMCs. These receptor sequences come from a woman aged 50 to 60 in good health and CMV-seropositive.

The rearrangement uses TRBV7-9 and TRBJ2-5; D unclear. This CDR3 has 16 amino acids. Trimming shortened V by 6 bases and J by 4 bases, and 21 bases separated the two germline ends. Germline CDR1 SEHNR, CDR2 FQNEAQ (reference sequence). The CDR3 nucleotides are TGTGCCAGCAGTTCCGAGGCAAGGTGGCGCGGAGAGACCCAGTACTTC. Residues: CASSSEARWRGETQYF.

This clone was seen a few times. This chain connects TRBV21-1 to TRBJ2-2; the DNA was not compared with TRBD1, the D call given in the table. TRBV21-1 is a pseudogene segment. CDR3 length equals 17 residues. The DNA for the CDR3 is TGTGCCAGCAGCAAATGGGCAGACGCCACGAACACCGGGGAGCTGTTTTTT. It specifies CASSKWADATNTGELFF.

CDR3 nucleotide sequence: TGCGCCAGCAGGGAGGTTCCCAATGAGCAGTTCTTC. This encodes CASREVPNEQFF. The chain links TRBV5-1 to TRBJ2-1, with D maybe TRBD2 (5 bases). Germline V CDR1 and CDR2: SGHRS, YFSETQ. Between the trimmed V and J ends, which lost 5 bases and 6 bases, there was a span of 9 bases. The CDR3 is 12 amino acids.

The rearrangement joins TRBV27 to TRBJ2-1; no definite D call. CDR1 is MNHEY and CDR2 is SMNVEV in the germline V gene (reference sequence). There are 14 residues in the CDR3. The germline V and J ends were trimmed by 3 bases and 0 bases, with 6 bases remaining between them. Written as DNA, the CDR3 is TGTGCCAGCAGTTTGGAGAGCTCCTACAATGAGCAGTTCTTC. Residues: CASSLESSYNEQFF.

CDR3 region: CASSQRGIGEGTQYF. Here the CDR3 DNA reads TGCGCCAGCAGCCAAAGGGGGATTGGGGAAGGGACCCAGTACTTC. The gene calls are TRBV4-1 and TRBJ2-5; D is possibly TRBD1 (6 bases). V gave up 2 bases and J gave up 7 bases, with 17 bases separating them. CDR3 length: 15 residues. CDR1 MGHRA and CDR2 YSYEKL come from the germline V gene.

V and J are TRBV19 and TRBJ2-1, with D perhaps TRBD2 (5 bases). The V gene lost 2 bases and the J gene lost 7 bases, with 9 bases spanning the gap. From germline, CDR1 is LNHDA and CDR2 SQIVND (reference sequence). CDR3 size: 13 residues. The CDR3 spells CASSIKEVNEQFF. The CDR3 nucleotides are TGTGCCAGTAGTATAAAGGAGGTAAATGAGCAGTTCTTC.

The chain couples TRBV9 to TRBJ2-3; D is uncertain. Trimming took off 0 bases at V and 4 bases at J, with 3 bases between the two ends. In germline, CDR1 is SGDLS, CDR2 YYNGEE. CDR3 size: 12 residues. CDR3 nucleotide sequence: TGTGCCAGCAGCGTAGTAGCAGATACGCAGTATTTT. Its translation is CASSVVADTQYF.

V gene TRBV19 combines with J gene TRBJ1-4; D is possibly TRBD1 (5 bases). V dropped 5 bases and J dropped 6 bases, with 7 bases sitting between them. This CDR3 has 12 residues. CDR1 is LNHDA and CDR2 is SQIVND in the germline V gene (reference sequence). DNA of the CDR3: TGTGCCAGTAGTTTACAGGATGAAAAACTGTTTTTT. Translation gives CASSLQDEKLFF.

The chain links TRBV28 to TRBJ1-4; D call uncertain. The CDR3 sequence is 12 residues long. Per germline, CDR1 MDHEN and CDR2 SYDVKM. Trimming left V 3 bases short and J 8 bases short, with 7 bases between. CDR3 sequence reads: CASSLQAEKLFF. The CDR3, as DNA: TGTGCCAGCAGTTTGCAGGCAGAAAAACTGTTTTTT.

The chain couples TRBV11-3 to TRBJ2-5, with TRBD1 matching over 9 bases. Germline CDR1 and CDR2: SGHNT and YENEEA. V trimming: 1 base; J trimming: 4 bases; junction bases outside the gene matches: 4. CDR3 length: 15 amino acids. For the CDR3, the DNA is TGTGCCAGCAGCTTAGGGACAGGGGAGGCAGAGACCCAGTACTTC. This sequence encodes CASSLGTGEAETQYF.

The chain joins TRBV5-5 to TRBJ2-7; D is unclear. Per the germline V gene, CDR1 is SGHKS and CDR2 is YYEKEE (reference sequence). The CDR3 length is 14 residues. Trimming pared 3 bases from V and 0 bases from J, leaving 10 bases between. The CDR3 spells CASSSRLSSYEQYF. The DNA for the CDR3 is TGTGCCAGCAGCTCCCGGTTAAGCTCCTACGAGCAGTACTTC.

This chain uses TRBV11-3 with TRBJ1-1; D may be TRBD1 (5 bases). The V gene lost 5 bases and the J gene lost 3 bases, with 10 bases spanning the gap. There are 13 residues in the CDR3. Germline V gene lookup returns CDR1 SGHNT and CDR2 YENEEA. The CDR3: CASSLRGHTEAFF. CDR3 in DNA: TGTGCCAGCAGCCTTAGGGGTCACACTGAAGCTTTCTTT.

V usage is TRBV11-2 and J usage is TRBJ1-1, with a tentative D call TRBD1 (6 bases). The CDR3 consists of 14 residues. V shed 4 bases and J shed 6 bases, with 15 bases lying between them. CDR1 and CDR2 (germline): SGHAT, FQNNGV. The CDR3 region has the DNA TGTGCCAGCAGCTCCGAAGGCGGGGGCCCTGAAGCTTTCTTT. Protein sequence: CASSSEGGGPEAFF.